A selection of T cell receptor beta chains follows, all from one sample in a study of shared T cell receptors in the human thymus. Profiled with immunoSEQ multiplex PCR; TCRdb holds only in-frame clones, not every one. The sample lists 600,000 to 900,000 clones; approximately 85% were seen once. These same records also appear under a second study, on human thymus T cells.

Sequencing used thymocytes. Every receptor here comes from a girl under three years old with a congenital heart defect. Both conserved end residues are part of each CDR3. A D gene is named only where the DNA matches it firmly.

DNA: TGTGCCAGCAGCCTGGTCGCCCGGTCACCCCTCCACTTT
CDR3: CASSLVARSPLHF
D: NA
V: TRBV5-6
J: TRBJ1-6

DNA: TGTGCCAGCAGCAAAGGCGGGATCACTAACTCGAACAATGAGCAGTTCTTC
CDR3: CASSKGGITNSNNEQFF
D: NA
V: TRBV21-1
J: TRBJ2-1

DNA: TGCGCCAGCAGAAGGGTCCAGGGGGATACTGAAGCTTTCTTT
CDR3: CASRRVQGDTEAFF
D: TRBD1
V: TRBV5-1
J: TRBJ1-1

DNA: TGTGCCAGCAGCCAAGCCCAACAGCCGGGTGCAGGAGGCCGGAGCATTCAGTACTTC
CDR3: CASSQAQQPGAGGRSIQYF
D: NA
V: TRBV4-2
J: TRBJ2-4

DNA: TGCGCCAGCAGCCAAGATGTCCCAGGGGGCCACTACAATGAGCAGTTCTTC
CDR3: CASSQDVPGGHYNEQFF
D: TRBD1
V: TRBV4-3
J: TRBJ2-1

DNA: TGTGCCAGCAGTGCCGCCGGACAGTTTACCTACGAGCAGTACTTC
CDR3: CASSAAGQFTYEQYF
D: NA
V: TRBV6-1
J: TRBJ2-7

DNA: TGCGCCAGCAGTAACTGCGGCCGACGAAACCAGACAGCCCAACACTCTGGAAACACCATATATTTT
CDR3: CASSNCGRRNQTAQHSGNTIYF
D: NA
V: TRBV10-2
J: TRBJ1-3

DNA: TGTGCCAGCAGTTTTCCGGACAGGTTTAATTCACCCCTCCACTTT
CDR3: CASSFPDRFNSPLHF
D: TRBD1
V: TRBV28
J: TRBJ1-6

DNA: TGTGCCAGCATGGGGCGGTCTATCATCTACGAGCAGTACTTC
CDR3: CASMGRSIIYEQYF
D: NA
V: TRBV2
J: TRBJ2-7

DNA: TGTGCCACCAGCAGAGGGTGGGGGGAGCTGCACATAGCCAAAAACATTCAGTACTTC
CDR3: CATSRGWGELHIAKNIQYF
D: NA
V: TRBV15
J: TRBJ2-4

DNA: TGCGCCAGCAGCCCCCAAGATGAAACGACAGGGATAATGGGTGGCTACACCTTC
CDR3: CASSPQDETTGIMGGYTF
D: TRBD1
V: TRBV4-3
J: TRBJ1-2